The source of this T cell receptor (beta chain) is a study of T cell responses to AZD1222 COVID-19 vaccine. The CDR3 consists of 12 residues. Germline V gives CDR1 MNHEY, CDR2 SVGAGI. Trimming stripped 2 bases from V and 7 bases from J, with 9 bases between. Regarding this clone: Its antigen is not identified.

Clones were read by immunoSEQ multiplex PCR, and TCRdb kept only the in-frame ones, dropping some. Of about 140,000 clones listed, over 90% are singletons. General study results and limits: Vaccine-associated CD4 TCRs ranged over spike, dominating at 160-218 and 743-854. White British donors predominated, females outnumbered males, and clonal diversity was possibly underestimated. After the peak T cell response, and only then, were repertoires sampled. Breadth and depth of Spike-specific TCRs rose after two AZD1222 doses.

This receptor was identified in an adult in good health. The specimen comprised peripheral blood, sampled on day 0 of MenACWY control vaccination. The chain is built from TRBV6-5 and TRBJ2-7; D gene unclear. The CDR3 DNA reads TGTGCCAGCAGTTACCTCGGTATTGAGCAGTACTTC. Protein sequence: CASSYLGIEQYF.